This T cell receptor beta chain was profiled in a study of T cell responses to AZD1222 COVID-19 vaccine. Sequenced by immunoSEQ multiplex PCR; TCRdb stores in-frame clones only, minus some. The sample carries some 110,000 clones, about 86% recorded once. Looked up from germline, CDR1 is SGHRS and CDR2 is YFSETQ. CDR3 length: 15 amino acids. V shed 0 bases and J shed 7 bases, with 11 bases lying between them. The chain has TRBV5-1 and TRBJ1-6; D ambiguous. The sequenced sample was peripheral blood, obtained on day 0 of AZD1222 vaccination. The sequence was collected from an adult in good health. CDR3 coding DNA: TGCGCCAGCAGCTTGGGCAATATGGCGAATTCACCCCTCCACTTT. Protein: CASSLGNMANSPLHF.